This TCR beta chain was documented in a study of T cells in localized non-small cell lung cancer. Study-wide results and caveats: For the top 100 tumor clones, a median approximately 50 also appeared in adjacent lung. Greater T cell density in blood accompanied longer overall survival. Peak T cell clonality was found in uninvolved adjacent lung, exceeding tumor. Investigators sequenced only a single tumor region, leaving heterogeneity possible.

Germline CDR1 and CDR2: SGHNT and YENEEA. V lost 6 bases and J 3 bases, leaving 12 bases between the germline ends. The CDR3 runs to 13 residues. Details on this clone: Its antigen is unknown.

Sequencing was performed with immunoSEQ multiplex PCR; in TCRdb, only in-frame clones are kept and a portion is missing. The table lists about 19,000 clones, 65% to 90% of them singletons. Sequencing was performed on peripheral blood, taken before any cancer treatment. The clonotype was recovered from a man aged 35-69 years with stage I lung adenocarcinoma. The rearrangement uses TRBV11-3 and TRBJ2-7; D is unresolved. This CDR3 reads CASSIGMGYEQYF. The CDR3 coding sequence is TGTGCCAGCAGTATAGGCATGGGCTACGAGCAGTACTTC.